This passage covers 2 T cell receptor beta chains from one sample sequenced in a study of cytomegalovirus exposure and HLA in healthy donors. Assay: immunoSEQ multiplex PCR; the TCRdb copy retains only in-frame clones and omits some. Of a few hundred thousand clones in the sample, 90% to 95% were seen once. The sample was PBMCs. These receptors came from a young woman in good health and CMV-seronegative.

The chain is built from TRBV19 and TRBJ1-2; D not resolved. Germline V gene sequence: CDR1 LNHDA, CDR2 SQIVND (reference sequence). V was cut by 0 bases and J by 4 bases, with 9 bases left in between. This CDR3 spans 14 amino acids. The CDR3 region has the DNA TGTGCCAGTAGTATAGAATGGGCAATCTATGGCTACACCTTC. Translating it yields CASSIEWAIYGYTF.

In nucleotides, the CDR3 is TGTGCCATCAGCTCAAACAGGGGAGCGTACGAGCAGTACTTC. Translating it yields CAISSNRGAYEQYF. The rearrangement links TRBV10-3 to TRBJ2-7, with 7 bases lining up with TRBD1. CDR1 is ENHRY and CDR2 is SYGVKD in the germline V gene. The CDR3 extends over 14 amino acids. V shed 6 bases, J shed 4 bases, and the junction held 9 bases outside the gene matches.